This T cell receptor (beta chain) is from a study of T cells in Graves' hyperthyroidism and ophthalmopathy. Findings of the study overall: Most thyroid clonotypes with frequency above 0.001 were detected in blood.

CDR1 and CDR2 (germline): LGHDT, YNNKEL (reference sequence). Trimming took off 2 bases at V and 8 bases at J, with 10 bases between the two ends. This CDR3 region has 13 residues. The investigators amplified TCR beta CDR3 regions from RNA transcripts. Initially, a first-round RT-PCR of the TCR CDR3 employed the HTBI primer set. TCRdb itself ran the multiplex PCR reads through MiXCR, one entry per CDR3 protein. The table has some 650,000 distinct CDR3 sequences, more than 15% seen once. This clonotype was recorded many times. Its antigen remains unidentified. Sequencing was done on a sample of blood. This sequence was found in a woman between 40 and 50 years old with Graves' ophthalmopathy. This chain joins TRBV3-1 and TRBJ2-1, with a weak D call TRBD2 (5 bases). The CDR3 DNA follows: TGTGCCAGCAGCCAAATCCAGGAGGATGAGCAGTTCTTC. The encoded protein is CASSQIQEDEQFF.